The 30 T cell receptor beta chains in this list originate from one sample, sequenced in a study of T-cell reconstitution after alpha-beta-depleted transplantation in children (dated by TCRdb to about 2016). Taken with the paper, the label for treatment or condition translates to: allogeneic hematopoietic cell transplantation with graft depleted of TCRalphabeta T cells and CD19 B cells. The method was PCR. The sample was run on an Illumina HiSeq 2500. TCR libraries were prepared with molecular barcoding, using unique molecular identifiers to normalize TCRbeta repertoire quantification. TCRdb ran its own pipeline on the public reads, namely fastp trimming at Q25 and MiXCR clone calling, and kept in-frame beta chains. For every CDR3 protein sequence, its rows merge into one entry that carries the most common genes and DNA. For this sample the table gives 550,000 to 600,000 distinct CDR3 sequences, of which about 23% were detected only once. The top ten constitute 11% to 15% of the sample.

Sequencing was performed on PBMCs, mostly from graft donor cells, taken 360 days after TCRalphabeta/CD19-depleted stem cell transplant. Receptors originate from a boy under two years old who had a stem cell transplant for acute myeloid leukemia, so the T cells may come from the graft donor.

The chain is built from TRBV14 and TRBJ2-3, with D uncertain. CDR1 is SGHDN and CDR2 is FVKESK in the germline V gene. V was cut by 4 bases and J by 0 bases, with 11 bases left in between. This CDR3 is built from 15 residues. DNA for the CDR3: TGTGCCAGCAGCCCCTTCACACCAAGCACAGATACGCAGTATTTT. Amino acids: CASSPFTPSTDTQYF.

This clonotype was seen more than once but under ten times. The chain employs TRBV9 and TRBJ1-2, with D maybe TRBD1 (5 bases). Germline-derived CDR1 and CDR2 are SGDLS and YYNGEE. This CDR3 has 16 residues. V dropped 2 bases and J dropped 0 bases, with 14 bases sitting between them. The CDR3 nucleotides are TGTGCCAGCAGCGTTGGACACATGAGATCTAACTATGGCTACACCTTC. It specifies CASSVGHMRSNYGYTF.

Ten or more counts support this clonotype. The chain recombines TRBV20-1 with TRBJ2-1; 7 bases align to TRBD1. Trimming removed 4 bases from V and 13 bases from J; junction bases left unmatched: 10. Per germline, CDR1 DFQATT and CDR2 SNEGSKA (reference sequence). The CDR3 totals 12 residues. The CDR3 DNA follows: TGCAGTGCTACCCGACAGGGTATGGGCCAGTTCTTC. Residues: CSATRQGMGQFF.

In this sample, this clonotype turned up once. The chain combines TRBV18 with TRBJ2-5; 10 positions match TRBD1. The CDR3 has 15 residues. Per the germline V gene, CDR1 is KGHSH and CDR2 is LQKENI. V was pared by 0 bases and J by 3 bases, with 1 base of the junction left unmatched. CDR3 DNA sequence: TGTGCCAGCTCACCACCGGGACAGGGGAAAGAGACCCAGTACTTC. Translated: CASSPPGQGKETQYF.

V usage is TRBV9 and J usage is TRBJ2-4; a possible D gene is TRBD1 (6 bases). V was clipped by 3 bases and J by 6 bases, with 13 bases between them. The germline V gene encodes CDR1 SGDLS and CDR2 YYNGEE. CDR3 length: 14 amino acids. The DNA of the CDR3 is TGTGCCAGCAGCGAGGGGAGAGGGGGAAACATTCAGTACTTC. Amino acids: CASSEGRGGNIQYF.

The chain recombines TRBV7-9 with TRBJ2-1; TRBD1 matches 8 bases. This CDR3 contains 15 residues. CDR1 is SEHNR and CDR2 is FQNEAQ in the germline V gene (reference sequence). V dropped 2 bases and J dropped 5; count of bases not matched to a gene: 5. The CDR3 DNA is TGTGCCAGCAGCTTACCGACAGGGGAAAACAATGAGCAGTTCTTC. It is translated as CASSLPTGENNEQFF. The full variable domain, its missing parts supplied by reference TRBV7-9 and TRBJ2-1, is DTGVSQNPRHKITKRGQNVTFRCDPISEHNRLYWYRQTLGQGPEFLTYFQNEAQLEKSRLLSDRFSAERPKGSFSTLEIQRTEQGDSAMYLCASSLPTGENNEQFFGPGTRLTVL.

V is TRBV20-1 and J is TRBJ2-1; perhaps TRBD2 as D (6 bases). CDR1 DFQATT and CDR2 SNEGSKA come from the germline V gene (reference sequence). The CDR3 consists of 15 residues. Deletions cut 5 bases from V and 2 bases from J, with 16 bases between. DNA of the CDR3: TGCAGTGCTGGGGGGAACGGGCGGCCCTACAATGAGCAGTTCTTC. This translates into CSAGGNGRPYNEQFF.

The chain's CDR3 is CSAGGGGGSYNEQFF. As DNA, the CDR3 is TGCAGTGCTGGGGGTGGGGGGGGCTCCTACAATGAGCAGTTCTTC. This chain uses TRBV20-1 with TRBJ2-1; 7 bases align to TRBD2. Looked up from germline, CDR1 is DFQATT and CDR2 is SNEGSKA (reference sequence). The CDR3 has 15 residues. With 5 bases clipped from V and 0 bases from J, the junction kept 7 bases outside the gene matches.

The table lists this clonotype with a few counts. The CDR3, as DNA: TGCAGTGCGGGGGGAAACACCGGGGAGCTGTTTTTT. It specifies CSAGGNTGELFF. The chain recombines TRBV20-1 with TRBJ2-2; possibly TRBD2 for D (6 bases). V was pared by 6 bases and J by 2 bases, with 7 bases between. Germline V gene lookup returns CDR1 DFQATT and CDR2 SNEGSKA (reference sequence). This CDR3 has 12 amino acids.

This clonotype was picked up a small number of times. V gene TRBV20-1 combines with J gene TRBJ1-5; TRBD1 aligns across 7 bases. V shed 3 bases and J 9 bases; nucleotides not matched to a gene: 5. This CDR3 has 12 residues. CDR1 is DFQATT, CDR2 SNEGSKA, per germline (reference sequence). CDR3 sequence reads: CSARGQTVPQHF. In DNA form, the CDR3 reads TGCAGTGCTAGGGGACAGACCGTGCCCCAGCATTTT.

There are many counts of this clonotype. The chain carries TRBV2 and TRBJ2-3, with unresolved D. The V gene's germline CDR1 is SNHLY and CDR2 FYNNEI. The CDR3 sequence is 12 residues long. V lost 0 bases and J 9 bases, leaving 7 bases between the germline ends. CDR3 coding DNA: TGTGCCAGCAGTGAAGCCCAGAGAACGCAGTATTTT. It is translated as CASSEAQRTQYF.

V usage is TRBV4-2 and J usage is TRBJ1-6; D is unclear. Germline CDR1 LGHNA, CDR2 YNFKEQ. The V end was cut by 0 bases, the J end by 8 bases, with 11 bases between. The CDR3 runs 15 residues. DNA for the CDR3: TGTGCCAGCAGCCAAGATCTAGGAAATGATTCACCCCTCCACTTT. Its protein is CASSQDLGNDSPLHF.

This clonotype was detected many times. J is TRBJ1-2 and V is TRBV12-3 or TRBV12-4; 7 positions agree with TRBD1. The CDR3 runs to 12 residues. V shed 3 bases and J 8 bases; nucleotides not matched to a gene: 3. The CDR3 DNA reads as TGTGCCAGCAGTTTGACAGGGAACGGCTACACCTTC. Protein product: CASSLTGNGYTF.

Many counts were recorded for this clonotype. The rearrangement joins TRBV9 to TRBJ2-3, with TRBD2 as a possible D gene (7 bases). The V and J ends lost 4 bases and 9 bases respectively, with 12 bases between them. The germline CDR1 and CDR2 sequences are SGDLS and YYNGEE. This CDR3 contains 12 residues. The CDR3 DNA reads as TGTGCCAGCAGCCCCGGGGGGCTCACGCAGTATTTT. Translation gives CASSPGGLTQYF.

This clonotype was recorded a few times. This chain links TRBV15 with TRBJ1-1, with D perhaps TRBD1 (6 bases). This CDR3 comprises 15 residues. Trimming stripped 2 bases from V and 3 bases from J, with 13 bases between. Germline CDR1 is LNHNV and CDR2 is YYDKDF (reference sequence). In DNA, the CDR3 is TGTGCCACCAGCAGACAGACAGGCGGGTACACTGAAGCTTTCTTT. Translating it yields CATSRQTGGYTEAFF.

V and J are TRBV28 and TRBJ1-3; no reliable D call. The V and J ends lost 5 bases and 8 bases respectively, with 19 bases between them. Per the germline V gene, CDR1 is MDHEN and CDR2 is SYDVKM. The CDR3 has 15 amino acids. The CDR3 DNA follows: TGTGCCAGCAGTGCAGATTGGGGAGGGAAACACACCATATATTTT. Translating it yields CASSADWGGKHTIYF.

V and J are TRBV19 and TRBJ2-1, with D possibly called TRBD1 or TRBD2 (6 bases each). The V gene's germline CDR1 is LNHDA and CDR2 SQIVND (reference sequence). This CDR3 spans 16 amino acids. Trimming removed 3 bases from V and 4 bases from J, with 16 bases in between. The CDR3 DNA reads TGTGCCAGTAGTATGGGGGGCCGAACCTTGTACAATGAGCAGTTCTTC. Amino acids: CASSMGGRTLYNEQFF.

This clonotype occurred many times. The V call is TRBV5-5, the J call TRBJ2-1; 10 bases align to TRBD2. The length of the CDR3 is 16 residues. Germline V gives CDR1 SGHKS, CDR2 YYEKEE (reference sequence). J was trimmed by 7 bases and V by 4 bases; bases with no gene match: 11. Here the CDR3 reads CASSVLAGGALNEQFF. DNA for the CDR3: TGTGCCAGCAGCGTATTAGCGGGGGGCGCCTTGAATGAGCAGTTCTTC.

This clonotype appeared many times. The chain employs TRBV7-9 and TRBJ2-3; D unclear. V dropped 4 bases and J dropped 1 base, with 9 bases sitting between them. The germline V gene encodes CDR1 SEHNR and CDR2 FQNEAQ (reference sequence). The CDR3 has 14 residues. CDR3 residues: CASSYNTRTDTQYF. DNA of the CDR3: TGTGCCAGCAGCTACAATACCCGCACAGATACGCAGTATTTT. Full variable domain (missing parts from reference TRBV7-9 and TRBJ2-3): DTGVSQNPRHKITKRGQNVTFRCDPISEHNRLYWYRQTLGQGPEFLTYFQNEAQLEKSRLLSDRFSAERPKGSFSTLEIQRTEQGDSAMYLCASSYNTRTDTQYFGPGTRLTVL.

This clonotype was seen a single time. The chain employs TRBV7-6 and TRBJ1-3; D remains ambiguous. In germline, CDR1 is SGHVS, CDR2 FNYEAQ. The CDR3 has 13 amino acids. Trimming pared 5 bases from V and 4 bases from J, leaving 9 bases between. The DNA of the CDR3 is TGTGCCAGCAGCCCGACGCGGGGAAACACCATATATTTT. Amino acids: CASSPTRGNTIYF.

Many counts were recorded for this clonotype. The V and J genes are TRBV28 and TRBJ2-3; 7 bases match TRBD2. The junction had 10 bases not matched to a gene; V was cut back by 2 bases and J by 2 bases. The germline gives CDR1 MDHEN, CDR2 SYDVKM. The CDR3 is made up of 17 amino acids. The CDR3 protein is CASSLGAGTILTDTQYF. As DNA, the CDR3 is TGTGCCAGCAGTTTAGGAGCCGGGACTATCCTCACAGATACGCAGTATTTT.

This clonotype was counted at least ten times. This chain joins TRBV20-1 and TRBJ1-2, with 9 bases aligning to TRBD1. Germline V gene sequence: CDR1 DFQATT, CDR2 SNEGSKA (reference sequence). This CDR3 spans 17 amino acids. Germline trimming cut 6 bases from V and 4 bases from J; bases unmatched to any gene: 18. CDR3 region: CSAITGRSTGGFYGYTF. CDR3 coding DNA: TGCAGTGCCATCACCGGCCGATCGACAGGGGGTTTCTATGGCTACACCTTC.

This clonotype was counted a few times. The V gene is TRBV5-1, the J gene TRBJ2-1; TRBD2 matches 11 bases. V dropped 2 bases and J dropped 5; count of bases not matched to a gene: 3. Germline V CDR1 and CDR2: SGHRS, YFSETQ. The CDR3 spans 15 residues. CDR3 residues: CASSLSLAGDNEQFF. CDR3 DNA: TGCGCCAGCAGCTTATCACTAGCGGGGGACAATGAGCAGTTCTTC.

This clonotype occurred once. This chain joins TRBV6-6 and TRBJ2-7; D is undetermined. V gave up 7 bases and J gave up 5 bases, with 12 bases separating them. Germline assignment: CDR1 MNHNY and CDR2 SVGAGI (reference sequence). The CDR3 runs 12 residues. The CDR3 nucleotides are TGTGCCAGCAAAGGTCCAGGCCACGAGCAGTACGTC. Translating it yields CASKGPGHEQYV.

This clonotype was counted at least ten times. The rearrangement joins TRBV20-1 to TRBJ1-5; D call uncertain. Germline V CDR1 and CDR2: DFQATT, SNEGSKA (reference sequence). This CDR3 contains 15 residues. Trimming pared 0 bases from V and 7 bases from J, leaving 16 bases between. CDR3 sequence reads: CSARDQSWRQQPQHF. In DNA form, the CDR3 reads TGCAGTGCTAGAGATCAGTCCTGGCGGCAGCAGCCCCAGCATTTT.

The J gene is TRBJ2-7, the V gene TRBV25-1, with 9 bases aligning to TRBD2. Unmatched junction bases numbered 9, after V lost 5 bases and J lost 4 bases. Germline V gene lookup returns CDR1 MGHDK and CDR2 SYGVNS. The CDR3 length is 15 residues. This CDR3 is CASSTSGTSSYEQYF. The CDR3, as DNA: TGTGCCAGCAGTACCTCCGGGACTAGCTCTTACGAGCAGTACTTC.

The count of this clonotype is one. This chain uses TRBV10-2 with TRBJ1-1; 8 positions agree with TRBD1. The CDR3 is made up of 17 amino acids. Germline V gene sequence: CDR1 WSHSY, CDR2 SAAADI. V lost 6 bases to trimming and J lost 3 bases; unmatched junction nucleotides: 15. The CDR3 region has the DNA TGCGCCAGCAGGAGGGACAGGCTTCGAGGCTCCCACACTGAAGCTTTCTTT. Translating it yields CASRRDRLRGSHTEAFF.

This clonotype was seen a few times. The chain has TRBV2 and TRBJ2-7, with TRBD1 matching 8 bases. From germline, CDR1 is SNHLY and CDR2 FYNNEI. The J segment lost 2 bases and the V segment lost 3 bases, leaving 9 bases of the junction unmatched. CDR3 length: 16 residues. DNA for the CDR3: TGTGCCAGCAGTGACGGGACAGGCGAGGTCGCCTACGAGCAGTACGTC. Protein product: CASSDGTGEVAYEQYV.

This clonotype was seen a handful of times. The chain joins TRBV10-3 to TRBJ2-7; D uncertain. Germline lookup yields CDR1 ENHRY and CDR2 SYGVKD. The CDR3 loop spans 14 amino acids. V lost 8 bases and J lost 0, with 14 bases in between. CDR3 protein: CAIASAVSSYEQYF. Written as DNA, the CDR3 is TGTGCCATCGCCTCCGCAGTTAGCTCCTACGAGCAGTACTTC.

The J gene is TRBJ1-5, the V gene TRBV12-5; D gene unclear. Germline loops: CDR1 LGHNT, CDR2 FRNRAP. Trimming pared 2 bases from V and 6 bases from J, leaving 8 bases between. The CDR3 has 13 residues. The DNA of the CDR3 is TGTGCTAGTGGTTTGACTGGGTTTCAGCCCCAGCATTTT. This sequence encodes CASGLTGFQPQHF.